Each of the 23 T cell receptor beta chains below was sequenced from the same sample in a study of cytomegalovirus exposure and HLA in healthy donors. PCR involved 60 Vbeta and 13 Jbeta primers. Profiled with immunoSEQ multiplex PCR; TCRdb holds only in-frame clones, not every one. Of about 160,000 clones detected, roughly 82% appear once; the ten largest clones hold around 10%. The sample was PBMCs. The receptors derive from a man aged 50-59 years in good health and CMV-seropositive.

The rearrangement links TRBV6-5 to TRBJ2-7; the match to TRBD1 covers 7 bases. The CDR3 runs to 14 residues. V shed 0 bases, J shed 2 bases, and the junction held 1 base outside the gene matches. Germline V gene data show CDR1 as MNHEY and CDR2 as SVGAGI. CDR3 sequence: CASSYSTGPYEQYF. Written as DNA, the CDR3 is TGTGCCAGCAGTTACTCGACAGGGCCCTACGAGCAGTACTTC.

The rearrangement uses TRBV29-1 and TRBJ1-5, with a weak D call TRBD1 (5 bases). Germline V gene sequence: CDR1 SQVTM, CDR2 ANQGSEA. Trimming cost V 7 bases and J 1 base, with 17 bases left between them. The CDR3 length is 15 residues. The CDR3 bases are TGCAGCGCGAGGGACTCGGTGGACAGCAATCAGCCCCAGCATTTT. This translates into CSARDSVDSNQPQHF.

This rearrangement joins TRBV14 to TRBJ2-3; 7 nucleotides match TRBD1. The CDR3 sequence is 15 residues long. The V gene end was trimmed by 4 bases and the J gene end by 6 bases; junction bases not matched to a gene: 10. CDR1 and CDR2 (germline): SGHDN, FVKESK. CDR3 bases: TGTGCCAGCAGCCTGGGGACAGACTACACCGATACGCAGTATTTT. It translates to CASSLGTDYTDTQYF.

For the CDR3, the DNA is TGTGCCAGCAGCTCTACGAGAGCCCACGGGGAAAAACTGTTTTTT. It yields the protein CASSSTRAHGEKLFF. This sequence joins TRBV13 and TRBJ1-4; unclear D gene. Germline values: CDR1 PRHDT, CDR2 FYEKMQ (reference sequence). V gave up 4 bases and J gave up 8 bases, with 17 bases separating them. This CDR3 region has 15 residues.

The chain uses TRBV18 and TRBJ1-5, with a weak D call TRBD1 (5 bases). CDR3 length equals 15 residues. The germline CDR1 and CDR2 sequences are KGHSH and LQKENI. V shed 6 bases and J shed 7 bases, with 19 bases lying between them. CDR3 in DNA: TGTGCCAGCTCCCAGACAGACATTCAGGGACAGCCCCAGCATTTT. It specifies CASSQTDIQGQPQHF.

The chain recombines TRBV6-1 with TRBJ2-7, with TRBD1 matching over 7 bases. The CDR3 is made up of 14 amino acids. With V trimmed by 5 bases and J by 1 base, 5 bases remained unmatched. In germline, CDR1 is MNHNS, CDR2 SASEGT. The CDR3 sequence: CASSTGAISYEQYF. The DNA for the CDR3 is TGTGCCAGCAGTACAGGGGCCATTTCCTACGAGCAGTACTTC.

The gene calls are TRBV6-5 and TRBJ1-2; no reliable D call. V shed 4 bases and J shed 8 bases, with 17 bases lying between them. Germline V lookup: CDR1 MNHEY, CDR2 SVGAGI. The CDR3 runs to 14 residues. The CDR3 sequence: CASSSPWQVGGYTF. The CDR3 DNA sequence: TGTGCCAGCAGTTCACCTTGGCAGGTCGGAGGCTACACCTTC.

This clone was observed a single time. This chain links TRBV6-5 with TRBJ2-7; 8 nucleotides align to TRBD2. This CDR3 contains 14 residues. The germline CDR1 and CDR2 sequences are MNHEY and SVGAGI. After removal of 3 bases from V and 7 bases from J, the junction contained 8 bases not matched to a gene. The CDR3 DNA follows: TGTGCCAGCAGTTATGAAACTAGCGGAGGAGAGCAGTACTTC. Its translation is CASSYETSGGEQYF.

The chain links TRBV10-3 to TRBJ2-2, with no clear D. The CDR3 loop spans 16 amino acids. Trimming shortened V by 0 bases and J by 0 bases, and 8 bases separated the two germline ends. Germline V gene sequence: CDR1 ENHRY, CDR2 SYGVKD. CDR3 in amino acids: CAISESYSPNTGELFF. CDR3 bases: TGTGCCATCAGTGAGTCGTACAGTCCGAACACCGGGGAGCTGTTTTTT.

The chain joins TRBV7-3 to TRBJ2-2; no definite D call. The germline V and J ends were trimmed by 0 bases and 0 bases, with 5 bases remaining between them. The germline CDR1 and CDR2 sequences are SGHTA and FQGTGA. The CDR3 covers 15 residues. CDR3 in amino acids: CASSLTAANTGELFF. CDR3 nucleotides: TGTGCCAGCAGCTTAACGGCTGCGAACACCGGGGAGCTGTTTTTT.

The CDR3 protein is CASSLDFRADTQYF. The CDR3, as DNA: TGTGCCAGCAGCTTAGACTTTAGAGCAGATACGCAGTATTTT. This chain joins TRBV11-2 and TRBJ2-3; no firm D call. With 0 bases removed from V and 4 bases from J, the gap between germline ends came to 8 bases. This CDR3 comprises 14 residues. Looked up from germline, CDR1 is SGHAT and CDR2 is FQNNGV.

This chain joins TRBV9 and TRBJ2-3, with TRBD2 matching 9 bases. V dropped 3 bases and J dropped 4; count of bases not matched to a gene: 9. The CDR3 is made up of 16 amino acids. CDR1 is SGDLS and CDR2 is YYNGEE in the germline V gene. CDR3 nucleotides: TGTGCCAGCAGCGGAAGAGGCGGGAGGGCCCCAGATACGCAGTATTTT. Its translation: CASSGRGGRAPDTQYF.

With respect to this clone: The identical CDR3 is also encoded by other nucleotide sequences in the sample. The chain joins TRBV10-3 to TRBJ1-2; 7 bases are a match to TRBD1. The junction had 9 bases not matched to a gene; V was cut back by 6 bases and J by 8 bases. Germline CDR1 ENHRY, CDR2 SYGVKD. The CDR3 contains 13 residues. The CDR3 nucleotides read TGTGCCATCAGGGAAAGACAGGGTTGGGGCTACACCTTC. Its translation is CAIRERQGWGYTF.

Worth noting for this clone: At the DNA level, this CDR3 is encoded by other sequences in the same sample as well. V and J are TRBV5-6 and TRBJ1-3; D gene unclear. From germline, CDR1 is SGHDT and CDR2 YYEEEE. The CDR3 runs to 13 residues. V was clipped by 0 bases and J by 2 bases, with 3 bases between them. CDR3 sequence: CASSLATGNTIYF. As DNA, the CDR3 is TGTGCCAGCAGCTTGGCCACTGGAAACACCATATATTTT. Supplemented by reference TRBV5-6 and TRBJ1-3, the full variable domain reads DAGVTQSPTHLIKTRGQQVTLRCSPKSGHDTVSWYQQALGQGPQFIFQYYEEEERQRGNFPDRFSGHQFPNYSSELNVNALLLGDSALYLCASSLATGNTIYFGEGSWLTVV.

The genes are TRBV4-2 and TRBJ2-2, with D possibly matching TRBD2 (6 bases). Trimming removed 4 bases at V and 2 bases at J, with 17 bases between. The germline gives CDR1 LGHNA, CDR2 YNFKEQ. The CDR3 runs to 17 residues. The chain's CDR3 is CASSPPSGTSNTGELFF. CDR3 in DNA: TGTGCCAGCAGCCCCCCCTCAGGTACTAGCAACACCGGGGAGCTGTTTTTT.

The chain employs TRBV9 and TRBJ2-7; TRBD1 might be the D (5 bases). Germline V gene data show CDR1 as SGDLS and CDR2 as YYNGEE. Trimming took off 4 bases at V and 1 base at J, with 15 bases between the two ends. The CDR3 is 15 residues long. The CDR3 region is CASSPTPDRSYEQYF. In nucleotides, the CDR3 is TGTGCCAGCAGCCCGACACCTGACAGATCCTACGAGCAGTACTTC.

This clone came up once. V gene TRBV19 combines with J gene TRBJ2-6; D call uncertain. From germline, CDR1 is LNHDA and CDR2 SQIVND (reference sequence). The V and J ends lost 1 base and 2 bases respectively, with 6 bases between them. This CDR3 contains 15 residues. The CDR3 nucleotides read TGTGCCAGTAGTATAGGCGTAGCTGGGGCCAACGTCCTGACTTTC. It yields the protein CASSIGVAGANVLTF.

This chain uses TRBV6-1 with TRBJ1-1; D not resolved. CDR3 length equals 13 residues. Germline CDR1 reads MNHNS; CDR2 reads SASEGT. The V end was cut by 7 bases, the J end by 4 bases, with 13 bases between. The CDR3 region is CASILGVGTEAFF. The CDR3 bases are TGTGCCAGCATCTTGGGAGTCGGCACTGAAGCTTTCTTT.

V and J are TRBV4-1 and TRBJ2-7; 9 positions agree with TRBD1. V lost 3 bases and J lost 5; bases outside the gene matches: 8. CDR3 size: 15 residues. From germline, CDR1 is MGHRA and CDR2 YSYEKL. CDR3: CASSQPRDREHEQYF. DNA for the CDR3: TGCGCCAGCAGCCAGCCCCGGGACAGGGAGCACGAGCAGTACTTC.

The chain combines TRBV5-1 with TRBJ2-3; maybe TRBD1 (6 bases). Trimming left V 0 bases short and J 3 bases short, with 8 bases between. Germline assignment: CDR1 SGHRS and CDR2 YFSETQ. This CDR3 comprises 14 residues. The CDR3 protein is CASSLVGATDTQYF. The CDR3 DNA sequence: TGCGCCAGCAGCTTGGTGGGGGCTACAGATACGCAGTATTTT.

The genes are TRBV7-9 and TRBJ1-3; TRBD1 matches 9 bases. CDR1 is SEHNR, CDR2 FQNEAQ, per germline (reference sequence). V shed 2 bases and J 0 bases; nucleotides not matched to a gene: 5. There are 17 residues in the CDR3. The CDR3: CASSLYGTGISGNTIYF. The DNA of the CDR3 is TGTGCCAGCAGCTTATACGGGACAGGGATCTCTGGAAACACCATATATTTT.

About this clone: Other DNA variants within this sample encode the same CDR3. The rearrangement links TRBV5-1 to TRBJ2-3; a weak D match, TRBD2 (6 bases). The V gene lost 2 bases and the J gene lost 2 bases, with 12 bases spanning the gap. This CDR3 spans 15 amino acids. Per the germline V gene, CDR1 is SGHRS and CDR2 is YFSETQ. The CDR3 loop is CASSLVGGNTDTQYF. The CDR3 coding sequence is TGCGCCAGCAGCTTAGTGGGGGGAAACACAGATACGCAGTATTTT.

The chain joins TRBV29-1 to TRBJ2-7; 8 nucleotides agree with TRBD1. Germline CDR1 and CDR2: SQVTM and ANQGSEA. The V segment lost 4 bases and the J segment 3 bases; nucleotides outside the gene matches: 5. The CDR3 totals 13 residues. The CDR3 reads CSVGRTGSYEQYF. CDR3 coding DNA: TGCAGCGTTGGTAGGACAGGGAGCTACGAGCAGTACTTC.